Listed below are T cell receptor beta chains from one sample, sequenced in a study of OX40 agonist ivuxolimab in advanced cancers. Measured with immunoSEQ multiplex PCR; TCRdb has only the in-frame clones, and not every one. The table includes about 73,000 clones, 90% detected once. This specimen consisted of CD4+ or CD8+ T cells sorted from blood, obtained in a trial of the OX40 agonist ivuxolimab. The source is an adult with an advanced solid tumor such as melanoma, head and neck, liver or kidney cancer. CDR3s include the opening cysteine and the closing phenylalanine or tryptophan. Clone size is given for some rows only: seen once, a few or many times, or a class if the clone is expanded.

j_gene | v_gene | abundance | CDR3aa
TRBJ1-2 | TRBV7-2 | NA | CASSLGQSYGYTF
TRBJ2-2 | TRBV7-9 | NA | CASSFMGLAGELFF
TRBJ2-3 | TRBV29-1 | NA | CSVLREKDRPDTQYF
TRBJ1-5 | TRBV19 | NA | CASRHGANQPQHF
TRBJ2-3 | TRBV27 | NA | CASRAGLAASLSDTQYF
TRBJ2-4 | TRBV23-1 | once | CASSRRGNIQYF
TRBJ1-1 | TRBV11-1 | few | CASSLFAGTEAFF
TRBJ2-2 | TRBV27 | NA | CASSLGAGLGGELFF
TRBJ2-7 | TRBV5-6 | NA | CASNPGTGGRLAGAYEQYF
TRBJ1-1 | TRBV11-3 | NA | CASSLDGQVNTEAFF
TRBJ1-3 | TRBV6-1 | NA | CASNARQGSGNTIYF
TRBJ2-7 | TRBV11-2 | NA | CASSFRGAGVGYEQYF
TRBJ1-3 | TRBV7-6 | NA | CASSDHGGDGNTIYF
TRBJ1-2 | TRBV7-2 | NA | CASSLDSFYGYTF
TRBJ1-2 | TRBV7-2 | NA | CASSERTGRIYYGYTF
TRBJ1-1 | TRBV29-1 | NA | CSVGKGRTPNTEAFF
TRBJ2-3 | TRBV11-2 | NA | CASTDDRKSTDTQYF
TRBJ1-1 | TRBV5-1 | NA | CASSGIQGTEAFF
TRBJ2-1 | TRBV15 | NA | CATSLSGLSYNEQFF
TRBJ1-4 | TRBV2 | NA | CASRMSDRREKLFF
TRBJ2-1 | TRBV20-1 | NA | CSGQLHNEQFF
TRBJ1-2 | TRBV20-1 | NA | CSAPRDYGYTF
TRBJ2-7 | TRBV5-1 | NA | CASSLGDARSYEQYF
TRBJ1-1 | TRBV18 | NA | CASSPPTGDWNTEAFF
TRBJ2-1 | TRBV6-6 | NA | CASTYSNTGLAFF
TRBJ2-7 | TRBV11-3 | NA | CASSRQERGEQYF
TRBJ2-1 | TRBV18 | NA | CASSPAVDEQFF
TRBJ2-7 | TRBV6-6 | NA | CASSKSRSYEQYF
TRBJ2-1 | TRBV5-8 | NA | CASSFWPSSYNEQFF
TRBJ2-5 | TRBV6-5 | NA | CASSYLGRNQETQYF
TRBJ2-7 | TRBV7-9 | NA | CASSLEYEQYF
TRBJ2-2 | TRBV27 | NA | CASSFSTGELFF
TRBJ2-1 | TRBV11-2 | NA | CASSPRGRDNEQFF
TRBJ2-1 | TRBV29-1 | NA | CSGRERETSEQFF
TRBJ1-6 | TRBV2 | NA | CASSKESSYNSPLHF
TRBJ1-1 | TRBV11-2 | NA | CASSLSGTGGEAFF
TRBJ2-1 | TRBV28 | NA | CATGLAGRPYNEQFF
TRBJ1-3 | TRBV9 | NA | CASSVRPGNTIYF
TRBJ2-5 | TRBV7-9 | NA | CASSTMTGSGETQYF
TRBJ2-2 | TRBV7-3 | NA | CASSYTGRAGTGELFF
TRBJ1-5 | TRBV18 | NA | CASSHRDGSNQPQHF
TRBJ1-5 | TRBV19 | NA | CASSPMGRPNQPQHF
TRBJ2-2 | TRBV7-2 | NA | CASSLRFRGTGELFF
TRBJ2-3 | TRBV5-1 | once | CASSWTSATDTQYF
TRBJ2-1 | TRBV19 | NA | CASRRQGGPLSYNEQFF
TRBJ2-1 | TRBV7-2 | NA | CASSPPFGAGLNEQFF
TRBJ2-1 | TRBV19 | NA | CASSIRGLAYNEQFF
TRBJ2-2 | TRBV7-2 | NA | CASSLGRRAVDTGELFF
TRBJ2-2 | TRBV19 | NA | CASSWGNTGELFF
TRBJ1-5 | TRBV10-3 | NA | CAISESGTGNQPQHF
TRBJ2-7 | TRBV18 | NA | CASSPAGYEQYF
TRBJ2-2 | TRBV29-1 | NA | CSVLTAGGPEGGELFF
TRBJ1-2 | TRBV9 | NA | CASSVPYGYTF
TRBJ2-5 | TRBV4-2 | NA | CASSRTSGRVLQETQYF
TRBJ2-1 | TRBV30 | NA | CAWTRANEQFF